This T cell receptor (beta chain) came from a study of liver allograft versus peripheral blood T cells. For the study at large: What was compared were the T cell receptor repertoires in transplanted livers and those in the peripheral blood of recipients. Study-level results: Within liver allografts, T cell receptor repertoires were reportedly different from those in peripheral blood.

As to this clonotype: Its antigen is as yet unknown.

TCRdb re-derived calls from the reads in MiXCR, one entry per CDR3 protein. The sample yields several thousand distinct CDR3 sequences, roughly 15% seen once. The CDR3 runs 13 residues. V dropped 3 bases and J dropped 9; count of bases not matched to a gene: 4. Germline V gene data show CDR1 as LGHDT and CDR2 as YNNKEL (reference sequence). This rearrangement joins TRBV3-1 to TRBJ2-1, with 8 bases identical to TRBD2. The receptor was isolated from a human patient who had a liver transplant. T cells may partly derive from the graft donor. The CDR3 coding sequence is TGTGCCAGCAGCCAGCTCGGGGGGGGTGAGCAGTTCTTC. Translation gives CASSQLGGGEQFF.